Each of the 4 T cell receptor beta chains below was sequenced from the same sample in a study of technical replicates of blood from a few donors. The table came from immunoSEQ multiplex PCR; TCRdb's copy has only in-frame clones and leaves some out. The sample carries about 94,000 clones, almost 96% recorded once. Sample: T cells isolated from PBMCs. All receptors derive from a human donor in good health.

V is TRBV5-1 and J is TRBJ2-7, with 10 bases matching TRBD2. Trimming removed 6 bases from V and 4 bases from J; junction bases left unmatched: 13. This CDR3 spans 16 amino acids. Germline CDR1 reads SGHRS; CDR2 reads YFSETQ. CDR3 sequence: CASKRTSGEGFYEQYF. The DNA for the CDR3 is TGCGCCAGCAAGAGGACTAGCGGCGAAGGGTTTTACGAGCAGTACTTC.

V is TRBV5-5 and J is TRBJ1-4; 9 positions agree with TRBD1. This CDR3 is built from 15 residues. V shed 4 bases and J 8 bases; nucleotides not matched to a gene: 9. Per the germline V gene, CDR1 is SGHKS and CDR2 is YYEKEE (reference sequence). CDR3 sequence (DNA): TGTGCCAGCAGCATGCCGGGACAGGGAGGGGAAAAACTGTTTTTT. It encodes CASSMPGQGGEKLFF.

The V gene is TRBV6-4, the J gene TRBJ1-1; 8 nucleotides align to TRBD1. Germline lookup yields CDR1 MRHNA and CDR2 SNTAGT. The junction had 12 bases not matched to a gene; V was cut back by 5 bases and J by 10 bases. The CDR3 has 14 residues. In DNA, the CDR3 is TGTGCCAGCAGTCCCGGACAGGGCATGAGAGGAGCTTTCTTT. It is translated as CASSPGQGMRGAFF.

CDR3 DNA: TGTGCCTGGAGTGTACTACGACTAGCGGGGGGGCGCAATGAGCAGTTCTTC. This gives the protein CAWSVLRLAGGRNEQFF. This chain links TRBV30 with TRBJ2-1; TRBD2 aligns across 14 bases. Germline-derived CDR1 and CDR2 are GTSNPN and SVGIG (reference sequence). CDR3 length: 17 residues. V was clipped by 0 bases and J by 6 bases; unmatched bases: 7. The entire variable domain, with the rest obtained from reference TRBV30 and TRBJ2-1, is as follows: SQTIHQWPATLVQPVGSPLSLECTVEGTSNPNLYWYRQAAGRGLQLLFYSVGIGQISSEVPQNLSASRPQDRQFILSSKKLLLSDSGFYLCAWSVLRLAGGRNEQFFGPGTRLTVL.